These T cell receptor beta chains were read from a single sample in a study of T-cell reconstitution after alpha-beta-depleted transplantation in children. TCRdb re-called the PCR reads through MiXCR, storing one row per CDR3 protein. The data show almost 400,000 distinct CDR3 sequences, roughly 22% seen once. Specimen: PBMCs from the stem cell graft donor, collected from the stem cell graft. These receptors were taken from a human donor who donated a stem cell graft to a child with acute myeloid leukemia. CDR3s include the opening cysteine and the closing phenylalanine or tryptophan. The order of the fields is J gene, clone size, D gene, V gene, CDR3 protein, CDR3 DNA. D genes are given only for firm matches. Clone size, where shown, is once, few, many, or a class for clones that have expanded.

>TRBJ2-1|NA|NA|TRBV20-1
CSARLEGYNEQFF
TGCAGTGCTAGGTTAGAGGGTTACAATGAGCAGTTCTTC
>TRBJ2-3|NA|TRBD1|TRBV5-1
CASKQGTLADTQYF
TGCGCCAGCAAACAGGGGACGCTTGCAGATACGCAGTATTTT
>TRBJ2-5|few|TRBD2|TRBV9
CASSQRSSGNPIMETQYF
TGTGCCAGCAGCCAGAGATCTAGCGGGAACCCCATTATGGAGACCCAGTACTTC
>TRBJ1-5|few|NA|TRBV20-1
CSARDKEGWGPQHF
TGCAGTGCTAGAGATAAGGAGGGATGGGGGCCCCAGCATTTT
>TRBJ1-1|NA|TRBD1|TRBV20-1
CSAPGTGHTEAFF
TGCAGTGCCCCCGGGACAGGGCACACTGAAGCTTTCTTT
>TRBJ2-1|many|NA|TRBV7-6
CASSLIGTQEQFF
TGTGCCAGCAGCTTAATCGGGACGCAAGAGCAGTTCTTC
>TRBJ2-1|NA|NA|TRBV7-9
CASSLEPGISFYNEQFF
TGTGCCAGCAGCTTAGAGCCGGGAATTTCCTTTTACAATGAGCAGTTCTTC
>TRBJ2-1|few|TRBD1|TRBV5-1
CASSLGQGPNEQFF
TGCGCCAGCAGCTTGGGACAGGGCCCCAATGAGCAGTTCTTC
>TRBJ2-7|NA|NA|TRBV28
CASSLTVGSYEQYF
TGTGCCAGCAGTTTAACGGTTGGCTCCTACGAGCAGTACTTC
>TRBJ2-3|NA|NA|TRBV6-2/TRBV6-3
CSSSYGSTDTQYF
TGTTCCAGCAGCTACGGGAGTACCGATACGCAGTATTTT
>TRBJ2-5|NA|TRBD2|TRBV20-1
CSYSGRGQETQYF
TGCAGTTATAGCGGGAGAGGGCAAGAGACCCAGTACTTC
>TRBJ2-4|few|TRBD2|TRBV12-3/TRBV12-4
CASSFRGLAGAGLRAKNIQYF
TGTGCCAGCAGTTTCCGTGGACTAGCGGGAGCTGGTCTTAGAGCCAAAAACATTCAGTACTTC
>TRBJ1-6|NA|TRBD1|TRBV27
CASSADRGGSYNSPLHF
TGTGCCAGCAGTGCCGACAGGGGAGGCTCCTATAATTCACCCCTCCACTTT
>TRBJ2-1|many|NA|TRBV23-1
CASGLPRGYNEQFF
TGCGCCAGCGGGCTGCCTAGGGGTTACAATGAGCAGTTCTTC
>TRBJ1-2|many|TRBD1|TRBV6-1
CASSRTGVLNYGYTF
TGTGCCAGCAGTCGAACAGGGGTTTTAAACTATGGCTACACCTTC
>TRBJ2-7|many|TRBD1|TRBV20-1
CSAQGNHEQYF
TGCAGTGCACAGGGGAACCACGAGCAGTACTTC
>TRBJ2-3|NA|NA|TRBV24-1
CATSDLRGGPTDTQYF
TGTGCCACCAGTGATTTGCGAGGTGGCCCCACAGATACGCAGTATTTT
>TRBJ2-1|NA|TRBD2|TRBV20-1
CSARPSRGSYNEQFF
TGCAGTGCTAGACCCTCTCGCGGGAGTTACAATGAGCAGTTCTTC
>TRBJ1-6|few|NA|TRBV2
CASKPAGGENSPLHF
TGTGCCAGCAAACCGGCGGGGGGCGAGAATTCACCCCTCCACTTT
>TRBJ2-4|NA|TRBD2|TRBV18
CASSPPLAEGIQYF
TGTGCCAGCTCACCACCGCTAGCGGAGGGCATTCAGTACTTC
>TRBJ2-7|NA|TRBD2|TRBV20-1
CSAEQMTSGKDEQYF
TGCAGTGCCGAACAAATGACTAGCGGAAAGGACGAGCAGTACTTC
>TRBJ2-7|many|TRBD1|TRBV20-1
CSAGPGQGTAGQYF
TGCAGTGCTGGGCCGGGACAGGGAACAGCTGGGCAGTACTTC
>TRBJ1-1|NA|NA|TRBV7-9
CASSLLSGPSAEAFF
TGTGCCAGCAGCTTACTTTCAGGGCCCAGTGCTGAAGCTTTCTTT
>TRBJ2-5|many|TRBD2|TRBV12-3/TRBV12-4
CASSSRTRQETQYF
TGTGCCAGCAGTTCCCGGACTAGACAGGAGACCCAGTACTTC
>TRBJ2-1|many|NA|TRBV29-1
CSVPMAGSFVGQFF
TGCAGCGTACCTATGGCCGGGAGTTTCGTCGGGCAGTTCTTC
>TRBJ1-4|many|NA|TRBV6-2/TRBV6-3
CASSPRGVGEKLFF
TGTGCCAGCAGCCCGAGGGGCGTTGGTGAAAAACTGTTTTTT
>TRBJ2-1|many|TRBD2|TRBV20-1
CSASWTSGSDEQFF
TGCAGTGCTAGCTGGACTAGCGGGAGCGATGAGCAGTTCTTC
>TRBJ1-2|few|TRBD1|TRBV5-1
CASSLTGGTYGYTF
TGCGCCAGCAGCTTAACAGGGGGAACCTATGGCTACACCTTC
>TRBJ2-1|NA|TRBD2|TRBV20-1
CSAEREGGNEQFF
TGCAGTGCAGAGCGGGAGGGCGGCAATGAGCAGTTCTTC
>TRBJ2-7|NA|NA|TRBV12-3/TRBV12-4
CASSERMSYEQYF
TGTGCCAGCAGTGAGCGGATGTCCTACGAGCAGTACTTC
>TRBJ2-1|many|NA|TRBV4-1
CASSQRQDGYNEQFF
TGCGCCAGCAGCCAACGACAGGACGGGTACAATGAGCAGTTCTTC
>TRBJ2-1|few|NA|TRBV12-3/TRBV12-4
CASFPGGRIGNEQFF
TGTGCCAGCTTCCCGGGGGGCCGTATCGGCAATGAGCAGTTCTTC
>TRBJ2-1|few|TRBD2|TRBV11-2
CASRPGGSSYNEQFF
TGTGCCAGCAGACCCGGCGGGAGCTCCTACAATGAGCAGTTCTTC
>TRBJ2-5|few|NA|TRBV29-1
CSVDTGTLRETQYF
TGCAGCGTTGACACCGGGACCCTACGAGAGACCCAGTACTTC
>TRBJ2-2|NA|NA|TRBV6-7
CASSYAYRLGAGGELFF
TGTGCCAGCAGTTACGCCTACAGGCTGGGGGCCGGCGGGGAGCTGTTTTTT
>TRBJ2-6|NA|NA|TRBV6-2/TRBV6-3
CASSRAQGSGANVLTF
TGTGCCAGCAGTAGGGCACAGGGATCTGGGGCCAACGTCCTGACTTTC
>TRBJ2-5|few|TRBD1|TRBV20-1
CSAQPGTGGKETQYF
TGCAGTGCCCAGCCCGGGACAGGGGGGAAAGAGACCCAGTACTTC
>TRBJ1-5|few|NA|TRBV12-3/TRBV12-4
CASSLNRPRGNQPQHF
TGTGCCAGCAGTCTAAACAGGCCCAGGGGCAATCAGCCCCAGCATTTT